This is a list of T cell receptor beta chains from one sample in a study of T cell changes during pregnancy in multiple sclerosis. Here immunoSEQ multiplex PCR was the method, and the copy in TCRdb shows in-frame clones only, minus some. This repertoire shows some 44,000 clones, about 93% found once; its top ten account for about 0.65%. The material was CD4+ T cells from peripheral blood mononuclear cells, obtained before pregnancy. Receptors originate from a female donor with multiple sclerosis, enrolled in a pregnancy study. Both conserved end residues are part of each CDR3. A D gene is named only where the DNA matches it firmly. Size is omitted from some rows. Given values are once, few, many or a class for expanded clones.

>TRBJ1-2|NA|TRBV5-8|NA
TGTGCCAGCAGCTTCGCACGGAACTATGGCTACACCTTC
CASSFARNYGYTF
>TRBJ1-1|NA|TRBV11-2|NA
TGTGCCAGCAGCCCCCGAGCGAACACTGAAGCTTTCTTT
CASSPRANTEAFF
>TRBJ2-3|NA|TRBV5-1|TRBD2
TGCGCCAGCAGCGCGGGACTAGCGGGAGTATCGAGCACAGATACGCAGTATTTT
CASSAGLAGVSSTDTQYF
>TRBJ2-5|NA|TRBV9|TRBD2
TGTGCCAGCAGCCCCCGACTAGCGGGGGGGGAGGCCCAGTACTTC
CASSPRLAGGEAQYF
>TRBJ2-2|NA|TRBV6-5|NA
TGTGCCAGCAGTCTACGGACAGCGAACACCGGGGAGCTGTTTTTT
CASSLRTANTGELFF
>TRBJ2-5|once|TRBV5-4|NA
TGTGCCAGCAGTCGTACAACCGATCAAGAGACCCAGTACTTC
CASSRTTDQETQYF
>TRBJ1-5|NA|TRBV19|TRBD1
TGTGCCAGTAGTACGGACAGGGCTCCTAGTCAGCCCCAGCATTTT
CASSTDRAPSQPQHF
>TRBJ2-5|NA|TRBV19|TRBD2
TGTGCCAGTAGTATCGGGGGGATGGGAGAGACCCAGTACTTC
CASSIGGMGETQYF
>TRBJ1-1|NA|TRBV6-1|NA
TGTGCCAGCAGTGACAGGGATTGGAGAACTGAAGCTTTCTTT
CASSDRDWRTEAFF
>TRBJ2-5|NA|TRBV6-5|NA
TGTGCCAGCAGTTACTCGATAACAGGGAACCAAGAGACCCAGTACTTC
CASSYSITGNQETQYF
>TRBJ2-5|NA|TRBV11-2|TRBD2
TGTGCCAGCAGCTTGGGCGGGAGTGGGAAGACCCAGTACTTC
CASSLGGSGKTQYF
>TRBJ2-1|NA|TRBV7-3|TRBD2
TGTGCCAGCAGCTCAAGACTAGCGAGCGAGCAGTTCTTC
CASSSRLASEQFF
>TRBJ1-2|NA|TRBV6-1|NA
TGTGCCAGCAGTGACCCGGGTCCTAACTATGGCTACACCTTC
CASSDPGPNYGYTF
>TRBJ2-1|NA|TRBV4-2|TRBD2
TGTGCCAGCAGCCATGGACTAGCGGGAGTTTCGGATGAGCAGTTCTTC
CASSHGLAGVSDEQFF
>TRBJ2-5|NA|TRBV6-5|TRBD1
TGTGCCAGCAGTTACACTGATTTCGGGACAGCCCAGTACTTC
CASSYTDFGTAQYF
>TRBJ2-1|NA|TRBV6-6|NA
TGTGCCAGCAGCCTTAATGTGGGCATTGAGCAGTTCTTC
CASSLNVGIEQFF
>TRBJ1-2|once|TRBV27|TRBD1
TGTGCCAGCAGCTCCACGGGACAGGGGGCCTTCGGGTATGGCTACACCTTC
CASSSTGQGAFGYGYTF
>TRBJ2-5|NA|TRBV5-1|TRBD1
TGCGCCAGCAGCTTGAGTCTTCCGGGACAGGGATTTAAGACCCAGTACTTC
CASSLSLPGQGFKTQYF
>TRBJ2-2|NA|TRBV15|NA
TGTGCCACCAGCAGAGGAGGGCCGGGCACCGGGGAGCTGTTTTTT
CATSRGGPGTGELFF
>TRBJ2-3|few|TRBV6-6|TRBD2
TGTGCCAGCACTCGCGGGAGTACAGATACGCAGTATTTT
CASTRGSTDTQYF
>TRBJ1-3|NA|TRBV7-2|NA
TGTGCCAGCAGCTTAAGGGGACACGGAAACACCATATATTTT
CASSLRGHGNTIYF
>TRBJ1-1|NA|TRBV30|NA
TGTGCCTGGAGTTTACAGGGTTTCACTGAAGCTTTCTTT
CAWSLQGFTEAFF
>TRBJ2-7|NA|TRBV28|TRBD1
TGTGCCAGCAGTCCCCCGGGACAGGGTACCTACGAGCAGTACTTC
CASSPPGQGTYEQYF
>TRBJ1-3|NA|TRBV7-2|TRBD1
TGTGCCAGCAGCCGGGACAGGGCTCCTGGAAACACCATATATTTT
CASSRDRAPGNTIYF
>TRBJ1-5|few|TRBV11-1|NA
TGTGCCAGCAGCCTGGGAGGGTATCAGCCCCAGCATTTT
CASSLGGYQPQHF
>TRBJ2-6|NA|TRBV5-1|NA
TGCGCCAGCGGCCTAGATGCTGGGGCCAACGTCCTGACTTTC
CASGLDAGANVLTF
>TRBJ1-2|NA|TRBV4-3|NA
TGCGCCAGCAGCCAAGATAGGGGCGCAAACTATGGCTACACCTTC
CASSQDRGANYGYTF
>TRBJ2-7|once|TRBV6-4|NA
TGTGCCAGCAGCCCGGGAAGCGGCTACGAGCAGTACTTC
CASSPGSGYEQYF
>TRBJ1-2|NA|TRBV5-6|NA
TGTGCCAGCAGCTCCGGTCCAGGCTACACCTTC
CASSSGPGYTF
>TRBJ2-5|once|TRBV28|NA
TGTGCCAGCAGCCCCCGACTGCAAGAGACCCAGTACTTC
CASSPRLQETQYF
>TRBJ2-1|NA|TRBV29-1|NA
TGCAGCGTTGTTGGGCAGGGAACCTACAATGAGCAGTTCTTC
CSVVGQGTYNEQFF
>TRBJ2-7|NA|TRBV4-2|TRBD2
TGTGCCAGCAGCCAAGACGGTTCCGAGCGGGAGGGCGAGCAGTACTTC
CASSQDGSEREGEQYF
>TRBJ2-1|NA|TRBV11-3|TRBD2
TGTGCCAGCAGCTCCGGACTAGCCTCGGGTGAGCAGTTCTTC
CASSSGLASGEQFF
>TRBJ1-4|NA|TRBV6-1|TRBD1
TGTGCCAGCAGTGAAGGACAGGGGAGGGGTGAAAAACTGTTTTTT
CASSEGQGRGEKLFF
>TRBJ2-1|once|TRBV7-8|TRBD2
TGTGCTAGCAAGAGCGGGAGGGCCCTCTCCCGTAATGAGCAGTTCTTC
CASKSGRALSRNEQFF
>TRBJ1-5|NA|TRBV7-3|NA
TGTGCCAGCAGCTTAACTCGCGATCAGCCCCAGCATTTT
CASSLTRDQPQHF
>TRBJ2-3|once|TRBV15|TRBD1
TGTGCCACCAGCATTGGTAAAGGGGGCCCCACAGATACGCAGTATTTT
CATSIGKGGPTDTQYF
>TRBJ2-5|NA|TRBV6-4|NA
TGTGCCAGCTTTGTCTCGGCAGGGCGGCGGGAGACCCAGTACTTC
CASFVSAGRRETQYF
>TRBJ2-1|NA|TRBV9|TRBD2
TGTGCCAGCAGCGTAGGGGCGACTAGCGCAACGGGCGACAATGAGCAGTTCTTC
CASSVGATSATGDNEQFF
>TRBJ2-5|NA|TRBV5-1|TRBD1
TGCGCCAGCAGCTTTTGGGACAGGGCCGAAGAGACCCAGTACTTC
CASSFWDRAEETQYF
>TRBJ1-1|once|TRBV5-1|TRBD1
TGCGCCAGCAGCTTGATGACAGGGCAAAACACTGAAGCTTTCTTT
CASSLMTGQNTEAFF
>TRBJ2-7|NA|TRBV9|NA
TGTGCCAGCAGCGTAGGTCAGGGCCTCGAGCAGTACTTC
CASSVGQGLEQYF
>TRBJ1-1|NA|TRBV2|TRBD1
TGTGCCAGCATCAGGACAGGGGCGAACACTGAAGCTTTCTTT
CASIRTGANTEAFF
>TRBJ1-2|few|TRBV2|NA
TGTGCCAGCAGTGAACAGATGAACTATGGCTACACCTTC
CASSEQMNYGYTF
>TRBJ2-2|NA|TRBV9|TRBD1
TGTGCCAGCAGCGCAAAGACAGGGCTTGACACCGGGGAGCTGTTTTTT
CASSAKTGLDTGELFF
>TRBJ2-7|NA|TRBV6-5|NA
TGTGCCAGCAGTTACGACAATACAGATTACGAGCAGTACTTC
CASSYDNTDYEQYF
>TRBJ1-3|once|TRBV2|NA
TGTGCCAGCAGTGAAGCGGAGAGCTCTGGAAACACCATATATTTT
CASSEAESSGNTIYF
>TRBJ1-5|NA|TRBV18|TRBD1
TGTGCCAGCTCACCACGGGGGGACAGGGAGAATCAGCCCCAGCATTTT
CASSPRGDRENQPQHF
>TRBJ2-7|NA|TRBV2|TRBD2
TGTGCCAGCAGGGGACTAGCGGGATACGAGCAGTACTTC
CASRGLAGYEQYF
>TRBJ1-5|NA|TRBV7-8|NA
TGTGCCAGCAGCTTAGCGGACCGGGGGAGCAATCAGCCCCAGCATTTT
CASSLADRGSNQPQHF
>TRBJ1-5|NA|TRBV6-5|NA
TGTGCCAGCAGCATTACGGGGGGCAGGAATCAGCCCCAGCATTTT
CASSITGGRNQPQHF
>TRBJ2-5|NA|TRBV7-9|TRBD1
TGTGCCAGCAGCCCGGGACAGAGGTCACAAGAGACCCAGTACTTC
CASSPGQRSQETQYF
>TRBJ2-7|once|TRBV25-1|NA
TGTGCCAGCAGCCATTCCGGGACATTGTACGAGCAGTACTTC
CASSHSGTLYEQYF